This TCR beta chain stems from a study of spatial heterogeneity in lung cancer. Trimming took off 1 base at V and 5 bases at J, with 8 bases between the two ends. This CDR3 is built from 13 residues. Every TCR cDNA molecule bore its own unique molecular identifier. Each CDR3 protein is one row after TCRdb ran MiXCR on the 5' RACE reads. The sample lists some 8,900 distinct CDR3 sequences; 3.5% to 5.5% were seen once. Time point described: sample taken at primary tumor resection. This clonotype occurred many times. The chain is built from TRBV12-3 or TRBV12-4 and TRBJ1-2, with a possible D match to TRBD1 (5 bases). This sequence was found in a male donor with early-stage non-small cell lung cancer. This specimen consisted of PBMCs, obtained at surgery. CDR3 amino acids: CASSLDRNYGYTF. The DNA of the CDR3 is TGTGCCAGCAGTTTAGACAGGAATTATGGCTACACCTTC.